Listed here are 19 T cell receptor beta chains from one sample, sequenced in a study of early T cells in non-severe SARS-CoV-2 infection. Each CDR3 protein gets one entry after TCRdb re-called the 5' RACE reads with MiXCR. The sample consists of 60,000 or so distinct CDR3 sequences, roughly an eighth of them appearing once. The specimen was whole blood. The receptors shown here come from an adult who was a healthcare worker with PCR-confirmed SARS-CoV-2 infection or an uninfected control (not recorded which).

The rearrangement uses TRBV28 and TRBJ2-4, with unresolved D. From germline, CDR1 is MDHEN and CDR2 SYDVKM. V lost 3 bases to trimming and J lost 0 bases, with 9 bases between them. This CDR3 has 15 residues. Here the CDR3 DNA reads TGTGCCAGCAGTTTCCCAGGCTCAGCCAAAAACATTCAGTACTTC. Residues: CASSFPGSAKNIQYF.

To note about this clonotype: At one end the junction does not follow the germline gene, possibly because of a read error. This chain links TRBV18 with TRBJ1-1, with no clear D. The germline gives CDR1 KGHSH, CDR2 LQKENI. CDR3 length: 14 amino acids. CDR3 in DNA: TGTGTCAGCTCCCACGGCTGGGTGAACACTGAAGCTTTCTTT. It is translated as CVSSHGWVNTEAFF.

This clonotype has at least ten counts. The CDR3 here is CASNLDPDNEQFF. In DNA, the CDR3 is TGTGCCAGTAATCTCGACCCTGATAATGAGCAGTTCTTC. The V and J genes are TRBV19 and TRBJ2-1; D unclear. V was shortened by 7 bases and J by 7 bases, with 14 bases between the two germline ends. This CDR3 is 13 amino acids long. Germline V gives CDR1 LNHDA, CDR2 SQIVND (reference sequence).

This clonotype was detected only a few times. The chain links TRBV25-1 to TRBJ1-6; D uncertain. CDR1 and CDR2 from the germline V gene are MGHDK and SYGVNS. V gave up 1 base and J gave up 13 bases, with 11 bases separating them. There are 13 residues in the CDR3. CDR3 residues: CASSESRKGPLHF. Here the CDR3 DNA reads TGTGCCAGCAGTGAATCGCGGAAGGGCCCCCTCCACTTT.

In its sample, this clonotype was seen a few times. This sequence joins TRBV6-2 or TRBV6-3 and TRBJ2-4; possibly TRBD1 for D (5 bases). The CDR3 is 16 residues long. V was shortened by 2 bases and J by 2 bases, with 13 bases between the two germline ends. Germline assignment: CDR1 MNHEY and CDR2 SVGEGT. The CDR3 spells CASSYEQGVSKNIQYF. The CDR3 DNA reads TGTGCCAGCAGTTACGAGCAGGGTGTTTCCAAAAACATTCAGTACTTC.

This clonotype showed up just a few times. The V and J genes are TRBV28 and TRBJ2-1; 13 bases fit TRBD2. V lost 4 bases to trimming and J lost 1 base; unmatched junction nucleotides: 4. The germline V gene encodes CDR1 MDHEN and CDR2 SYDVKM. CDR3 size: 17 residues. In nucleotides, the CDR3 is TGTGCCAGCAGTTCACTAGCGGGAGGGCCGTCCTACAATGAGCAGTTCTTC. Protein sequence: CASSSLAGGPSYNEQFF.

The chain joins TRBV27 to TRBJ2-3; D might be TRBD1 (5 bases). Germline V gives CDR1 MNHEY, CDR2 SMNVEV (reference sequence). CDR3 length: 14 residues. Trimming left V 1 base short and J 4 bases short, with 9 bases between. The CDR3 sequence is CASSLFQGPDTQYF. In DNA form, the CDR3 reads TGTGCCAGCAGTTTATTTCAGGGCCCAGATACGCAGTATTTT.

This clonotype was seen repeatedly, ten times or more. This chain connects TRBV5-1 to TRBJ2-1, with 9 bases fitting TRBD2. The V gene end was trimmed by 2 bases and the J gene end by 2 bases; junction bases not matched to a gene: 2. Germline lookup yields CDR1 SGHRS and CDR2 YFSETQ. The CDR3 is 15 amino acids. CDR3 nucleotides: TGCGCCAGCAGCTTACTAGCGGGTCCCTACAATGAGCAGTTCTTC. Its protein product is CASSLLAGPYNEQFF.

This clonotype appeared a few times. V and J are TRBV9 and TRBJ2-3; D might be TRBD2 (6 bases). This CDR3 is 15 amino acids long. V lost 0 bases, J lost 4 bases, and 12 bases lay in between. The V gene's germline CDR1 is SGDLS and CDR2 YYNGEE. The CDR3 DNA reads TGTGCCAGCAGCGTAGCGGCGGGGAAGGCAGATACGCAGTATTTT. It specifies CASSVAAGKADTQYF.

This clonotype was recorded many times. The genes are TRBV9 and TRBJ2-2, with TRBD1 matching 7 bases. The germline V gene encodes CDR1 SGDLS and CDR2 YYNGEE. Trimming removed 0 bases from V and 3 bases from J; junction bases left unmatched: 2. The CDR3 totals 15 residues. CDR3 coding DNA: TGTGCCAGCAGCGTAGAGGGGGCGTACACCGGGGAGCTGTTTTTT. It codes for CASSVEGAYTGELFF.

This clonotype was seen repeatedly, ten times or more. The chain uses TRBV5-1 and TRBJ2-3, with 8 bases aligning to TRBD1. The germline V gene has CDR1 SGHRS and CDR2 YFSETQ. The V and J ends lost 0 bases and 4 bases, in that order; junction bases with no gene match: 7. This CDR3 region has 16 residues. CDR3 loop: CASSLGDRGEADTQYF. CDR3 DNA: TGCGCCAGCAGCTTGGGAGACAGGGGCGAGGCAGATACGCAGTATTTT.

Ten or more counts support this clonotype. DNA of the CDR3: TGTGCCAGCAGCTTACGCCCGGGACAGGGGACTTGGTTGAGGGGCACCGGGGAGCTGTTTTTT. The encoded protein is CASSLRPGQGTWLRGTGELFF. The chain carries TRBV7-8 and TRBJ2-2; TRBD1 matches 10 bases. CDR1 is SGHVS and CDR2 is FQNEAQ in the germline V gene. This CDR3 has 21 residues. V shed 2 bases, J shed 4 bases, and the junction held 19 bases outside the gene matches.

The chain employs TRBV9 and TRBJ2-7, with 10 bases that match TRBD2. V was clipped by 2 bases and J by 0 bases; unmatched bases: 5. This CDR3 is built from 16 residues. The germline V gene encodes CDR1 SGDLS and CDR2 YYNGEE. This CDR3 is CASSVSGRSDSYEQYF. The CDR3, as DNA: TGTGCCAGCAGCGTTAGCGGGAGGTCTGACTCCTACGAGCAGTACTTC.

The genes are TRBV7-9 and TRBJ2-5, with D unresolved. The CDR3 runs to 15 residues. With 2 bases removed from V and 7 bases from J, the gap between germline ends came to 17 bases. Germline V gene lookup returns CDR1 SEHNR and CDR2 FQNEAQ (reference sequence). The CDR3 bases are TGTGCCAGCAGCTTATTCGTAGGGTGGGATGTGACCCAGTACTTC. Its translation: CASSLFVGWDVTQYF.

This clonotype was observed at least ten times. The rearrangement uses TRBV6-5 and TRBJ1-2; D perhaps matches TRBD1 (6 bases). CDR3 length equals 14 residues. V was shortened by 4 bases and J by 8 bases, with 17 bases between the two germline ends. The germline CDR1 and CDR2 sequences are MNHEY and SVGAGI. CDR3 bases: TGTGCCAGCAGTTCGGGACAAAGGATCAGGGGCTACACCTTC. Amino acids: CASSSGQRIRGYTF.

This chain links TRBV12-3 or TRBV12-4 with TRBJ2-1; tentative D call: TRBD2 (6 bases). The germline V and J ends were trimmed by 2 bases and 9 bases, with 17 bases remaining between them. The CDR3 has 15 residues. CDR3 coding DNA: TGTGCCAGCAGTTTAAGTTCTGAACGGCGGGGTGAGCAGTTCTTC. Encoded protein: CASSLSSERRGEQFF.

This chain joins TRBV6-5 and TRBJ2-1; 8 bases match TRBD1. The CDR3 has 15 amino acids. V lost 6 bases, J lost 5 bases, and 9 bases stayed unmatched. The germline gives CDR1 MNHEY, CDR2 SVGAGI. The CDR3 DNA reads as TGTGCCAGCAGCCCGGACAGGGATGGGAACAATGAGCAGTTCTTC. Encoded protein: CASSPDRDGNNEQFF.

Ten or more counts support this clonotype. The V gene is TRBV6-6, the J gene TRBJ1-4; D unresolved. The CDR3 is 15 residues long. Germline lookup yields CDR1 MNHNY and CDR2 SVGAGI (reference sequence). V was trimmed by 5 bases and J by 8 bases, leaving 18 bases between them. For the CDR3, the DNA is TGTGCCAGCAGTAGCCCTGCAGAGGGTGGAGAAAAACTGTTTTTT. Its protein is CASSSPAEGGEKLFF.

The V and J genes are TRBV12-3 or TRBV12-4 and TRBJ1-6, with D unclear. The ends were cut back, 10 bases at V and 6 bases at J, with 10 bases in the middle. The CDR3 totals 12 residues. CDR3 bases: TGTGCCACCTCACAGTCTAATTCACCCCTCCACTTT. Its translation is CATSQSNSPLHF.